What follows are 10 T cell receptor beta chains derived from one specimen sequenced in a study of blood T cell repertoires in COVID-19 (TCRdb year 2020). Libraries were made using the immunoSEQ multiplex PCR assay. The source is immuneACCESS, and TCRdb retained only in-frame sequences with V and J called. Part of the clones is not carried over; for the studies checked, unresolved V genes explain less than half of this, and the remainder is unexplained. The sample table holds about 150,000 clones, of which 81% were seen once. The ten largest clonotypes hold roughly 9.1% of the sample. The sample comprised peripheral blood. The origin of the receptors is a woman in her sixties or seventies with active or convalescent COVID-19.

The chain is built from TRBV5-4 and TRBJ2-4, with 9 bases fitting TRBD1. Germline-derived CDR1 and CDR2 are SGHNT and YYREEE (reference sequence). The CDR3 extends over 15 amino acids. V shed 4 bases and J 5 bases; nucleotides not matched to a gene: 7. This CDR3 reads CASSPQQGAENIQYF. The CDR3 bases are TGTGCCAGCAGCCCCCAACAGGGGGCGGAAAACATTCAGTACTTC.

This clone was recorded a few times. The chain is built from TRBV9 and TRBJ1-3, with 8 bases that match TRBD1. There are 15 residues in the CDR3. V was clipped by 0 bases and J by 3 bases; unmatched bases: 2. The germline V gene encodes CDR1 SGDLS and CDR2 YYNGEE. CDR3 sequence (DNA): TGTGCCAGCAGCGTAGCAGGGGGCGATGGAAACACCATATATTTT. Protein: CASSVAGGDGNTIYF.

The CDR3 DNA reads TGTGCCAGCAGCTGGTCGGGAGGCGGGGAGACCCAGTACTTC. Protein: CASSWSGGGETQYF. This rearrangement joins TRBV7-9 to TRBJ2-5, with TRBD2 matching 7 bases. The V and J ends lost 4 bases and 5 bases, in that order; junction bases with no gene match: 7. CDR1 is SEHNR and CDR2 is FQNEAQ in the germline V gene (reference sequence). There are 14 residues in the CDR3. The variable domain in full, completed from reference TRBV7-9 and TRBJ2-5, reads DTGVSQNPRHKITKRGQNVTFRCDPISEHNRLYWYRQTLGQGPEFLTYFQNEAQLEKSRLLSDRFSAERPKGSFSTLEIQRTEQGDSAMYLCASSWSGGGETQYFGPGTRLLVL.

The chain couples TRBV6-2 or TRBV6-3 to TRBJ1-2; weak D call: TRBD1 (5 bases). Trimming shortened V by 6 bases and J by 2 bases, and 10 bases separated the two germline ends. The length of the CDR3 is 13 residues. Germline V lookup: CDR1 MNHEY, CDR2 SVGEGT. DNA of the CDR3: TGTGCCAGCAGCCCCGACAGCAACTATGGCTACACCTTC. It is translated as CASSPDSNYGYTF.

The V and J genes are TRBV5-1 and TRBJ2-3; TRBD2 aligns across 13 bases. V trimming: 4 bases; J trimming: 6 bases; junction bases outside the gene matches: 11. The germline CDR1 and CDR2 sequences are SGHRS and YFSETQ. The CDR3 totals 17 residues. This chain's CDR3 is CASSRGLAGVPRDTQYF. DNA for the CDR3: TGCGCCAGCAGCCGTGGACTAGCGGGGGTCCCCAGGGATACGCAGTATTTT.

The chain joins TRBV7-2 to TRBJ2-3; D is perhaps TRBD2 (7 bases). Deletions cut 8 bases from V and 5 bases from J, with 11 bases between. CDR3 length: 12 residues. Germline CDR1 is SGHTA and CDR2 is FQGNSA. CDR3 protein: CASAGEGDTQYF. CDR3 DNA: TGTGCCAGCGCAGGGGAGGGAGATACGCAGTATTTT.

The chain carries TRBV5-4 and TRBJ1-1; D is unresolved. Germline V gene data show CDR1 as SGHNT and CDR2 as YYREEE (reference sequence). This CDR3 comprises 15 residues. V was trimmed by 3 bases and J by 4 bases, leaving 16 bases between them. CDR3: CASSSRTRGITEAFF. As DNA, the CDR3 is TGTGCCAGCAGCTCCCGAACGCGGGGAATCACTGAAGCTTTCTTT.

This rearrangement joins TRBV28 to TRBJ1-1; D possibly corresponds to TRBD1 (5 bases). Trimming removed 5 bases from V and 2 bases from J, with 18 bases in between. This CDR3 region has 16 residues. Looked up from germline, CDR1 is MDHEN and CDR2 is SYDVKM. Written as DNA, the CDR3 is TGTGCCAGCAGTCAAGCCGGGACGGGACTCAACACTGAAGCTTTCTTT. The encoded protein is CASSQAGTGLNTEAFF. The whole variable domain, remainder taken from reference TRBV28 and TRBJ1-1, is DVKVTQSSRYLVKRTGEKVFLECVQDMDHENMFWYRQDPGLGLRLIYFSYDVKMKEKGDIPEGYSVSREKKERFSLILESASTNQTSMYLCASSQAGTGLNTEAFFGQGTRLTVV.

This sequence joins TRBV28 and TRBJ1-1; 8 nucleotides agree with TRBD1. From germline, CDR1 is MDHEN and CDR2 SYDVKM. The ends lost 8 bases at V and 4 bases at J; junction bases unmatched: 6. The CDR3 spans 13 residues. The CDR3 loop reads CASYRGFGTEAFF. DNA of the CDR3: TGTGCCAGCTACAGGGGGTTCGGCACTGAAGCTTTCTTT.

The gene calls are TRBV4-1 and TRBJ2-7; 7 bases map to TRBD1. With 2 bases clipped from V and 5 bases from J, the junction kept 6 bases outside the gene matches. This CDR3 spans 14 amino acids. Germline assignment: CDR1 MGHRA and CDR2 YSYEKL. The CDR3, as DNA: TGCGCCAGCAGCCAATACCGACAGGGTAACGAGCAGTACTTC. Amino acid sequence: CASSQYRQGNEQYF.